These 31 T cell receptor beta chains were sequenced from one sample in a study of CD8+ T cells in alopecia areata (dated by TCRdb to 2017 to 2018). The time point label here, explained by the study, means: less than 30 weeks on oral tofacitinib. The treatment or condition label on this specimen signifies: oral pan-JAK inhibitor, 5-10 mg twice daily. Library generation was performed with the immunoSEQ multiplex PCR assay. To provide template for TCR sequencing, every sample had RNA extracted and reverse transcribed into cDNA. TCRdb re-hosts the immuneACCESS table, in-frame sequences only. Its copies lack some clones; in the studies checked, an unresolved V gene accounts for under half of them, and the cause for the rest is not known. The table for this sample lists 150,000 to 200,000 clones; roughly 50% of them were counted only once. The ten top clones hold 10% to 14% of the sample. Specimen: CD8+ T cells sorted from blood, collected at week 24, from a patient treated with tofacitinib. These receptor sequences come from a human donor with alopecia areata.

The chain has TRBV27 and TRBJ1-5; D is unresolved. The CDR3 spans 15 residues. Trimming took 0 bases from V and 1 from J, leaving 7 bases between them. Germline values: CDR1 MNHEY, CDR2 SMNVEV (reference sequence). CDR3 bases: TGTGCCAGCAGTTTATCGGCAAGCAGCAATCAGCCCCAGCATTTT. It is translated as CASSLSASSNQPQHF.

The chain links TRBV30 to TRBJ1-2; 8 bases match TRBD1. Germline CDR1 GTSNPN, CDR2 SVGIG (reference sequence). The CDR3 is 13 amino acids. Trimming cost V 4 bases and J 3 bases; bases outside gene matches: 4. In DNA, the CDR3 is TGTGCCTGGACAGGGGGCAGTGACTATGGCTACACCTTC. It specifies CAWTGGSDYGYTF.

The chain joins TRBV12-5 to TRBJ2-7; D not certain. Per the germline V gene, CDR1 is LGHNT and CDR2 is FRNRAP. V gave up 1 base and J gave up 1 base, with 5 bases separating them. The CDR3 runs to 13 residues. CDR3 sequence: CASGLGRSYEQYF. The CDR3 DNA follows: TGTGCTAGTGGTTTGGGGCGTTCCTACGAGCAGTACTTC.

This sequence joins TRBV6-1 and TRBJ1-5, with unresolved D. CDR3 length: 15 amino acids. Germline CDR1 and CDR2: MNHNS and SASEGT. Trimming pared 2 bases from V and 0 bases from J, leaving 8 bases between. The CDR3, as DNA: TGTGCCAGCAGTGAACCTGGTAATAGCAATCAGCCCCAGCATTTT. This translates into CASSEPGNSNQPQHF.

This chain joins TRBV27 and TRBJ2-7, with 7 bases matching TRBD1. V lost 5 bases and J lost 5; bases outside the gene matches: 3. CDR1 is MNHEY and CDR2 is SMNVEV in the germline V gene (reference sequence). CDR3 length: 12 amino acids. The CDR3 loop reads CASSPQGNEQYF. The DNA for the CDR3 is TGTGCCAGCAGTCCACAGGGGAACGAGCAGTACTTC.

V and J are TRBV7-3 and TRBJ2-1; tentative D call: TRBD2 (5 bases). The germline V and J ends were trimmed by 3 bases and 2 bases, with 11 bases remaining between them. The germline CDR1 and CDR2 sequences are SGHTA and FQGTGA. The CDR3 covers 15 residues. For the CDR3, the DNA is TGTGCCAGCAGCTTGGGAGCTGGTGCCTACAATGAGCAGTTCTTC. Translated, it gives CASSLGAGAYNEQFF.

This chain uses TRBV30 with TRBJ2-7; D unresolved. Deletions cut 1 base from V and 6 bases from J, with 7 bases between. Germline V CDR1 and CDR2: GTSNPN, SVGIG (reference sequence). The CDR3 covers 11 residues. Here the CDR3 DNA reads TGTGCCTGGAGTGGGAGTCGCGAGCAGTACTTC. This encodes CAWSGSREQYF.

This rearrangement joins TRBV29-1 to TRBJ1-1, with a weak D call TRBD1 (5 bases). V was cut by 4 bases and J by 5 bases, with 17 bases left in between. Germline CDR1 SQVTM, CDR2 ANQGSEA. The CDR3 spans 14 residues. The CDR3 nucleotides are TGCAGCGTTGGGGGGAACGCCGGAAGTACTGAAGCTTTCTTT. It translates to CSVGGNAGSTEAFF.

This chain uses TRBV7-9 with TRBJ2-6, with unresolved D. V lost 4 bases and J lost 1, with 17 bases in between. Looked up from germline, CDR1 is SEHNR and CDR2 is FQNEAQ (reference sequence). There are 18 residues in the CDR3. CDR3 nucleotides: TGTGCCAGCAGCTCCAGGAGCTCTGGACGTTCTGGGGCCAACGTCCTGACTTTC. Translation: CASSSRSSGRSGANVLTF.

This clone was recorded a few times. The rearrangement links TRBV30 to TRBJ1-1, with D possibly matching TRBD1 (6 bases). This CDR3 comprises 13 residues. CDR1 is GTSNPN, CDR2 SVGIG, per germline (reference sequence). The V gene lost 3 bases and the J gene lost 4 bases, with 12 bases spanning the gap. CDR3 DNA: TGTGCCTGGAGGGCAACAGGGTCCACTGAAGCTTTCTTT. It yields the protein CAWRATGSTEAFF.

The chain is built from TRBV30 and TRBJ1-1; a weak D match, TRBD1 (6 bases). V dropped 7 bases and J dropped 2 bases, with 20 bases sitting between them. In germline, CDR1 is GTSNPN, CDR2 SVGIG (reference sequence). The CDR3 loop spans 15 amino acids. As DNA, the CDR3 is TGTGCCTTACAGGGAATTAAGAAAGGAAACACTGAAGCTTTCTTT. It specifies CALQGIKKGNTEAFF.

This clone turned up a few times. This rearrangement joins TRBV7-9 to TRBJ2-3; 11 bases agree with TRBD2. The CDR3 is 14 amino acids. Trimming took 5 bases from V and 4 from J; bases not matched to a gene: 2. The V gene's germline CDR1 is SEHNR and CDR2 FQNEAQ (reference sequence). The CDR3 reads CASSGSGGADTQYF. The CDR3 coding sequence is TGTGCCAGCAGCGGTAGCGGGGGGGCAGATACGCAGTATTTT.

The genes are TRBV13 and TRBJ2-7; 7 positions agree with TRBD2. Germline V gene data show CDR1 as PRHDT and CDR2 as FYEKMQ (reference sequence). The CDR3 runs to 15 residues. The ends lost 5 bases at V and 2 bases at J; junction bases unmatched: 9. This chain's CDR3 is CASSPASGSAYEQYF. The CDR3 DNA reads TGTGCCAGCAGCCCGGCTAGCGGTTCGGCCTACGAGCAGTACTTC.

This clone was detected a few times. The rearrangement links TRBV29-1 to TRBJ2-3; D unclear. CDR3 size: 14 residues. V lost 1 base, J lost 5 bases, and 13 bases lay in between. Germline V CDR1 and CDR2: SQVTM, ANQGSEA. CDR3 in DNA: TGCAGCGTTGAAGGGCAGGCGGATGGAGATACGCAGTATTTT. Residues: CSVEGQADGDTQYF.

The chain uses TRBV4-1 and TRBJ1-1; no clear D gene. Germline assignment: CDR1 MGHRA and CDR2 YSYEKL. V was cut by 3 bases and J by 2 bases, with 4 bases left in between. The CDR3 is made up of 12 amino acids. The CDR3 DNA is TGCGCCAGCAGCCAGTCAAACACTGAAGCTTTCTTT. This gives the protein CASSQSNTEAFF.

V and J are TRBV23-1 and TRBJ2-2; D might be TRBD2 (6 bases). TRBV23-1 is an open reading frame, and its role is uncertain. This CDR3 is 14 amino acids long. The ends were cut back, 6 bases at V and 7 bases at J, with 15 bases in the middle. The DNA of the CDR3 is TGCGCCAGCAGCGGGGGAAAACCGAACGGGGAGCTGTTTTTT. Translating gives CASSGGKPNGELFF.

The chain employs TRBV29-1 and TRBJ2-6; TRBD1 agrees at 7 bases. Germline trimming cut 3 bases from V and 1 base from J; bases unmatched to any gene: 3. Germline V lookup: CDR1 SQVTM, CDR2 ANQGSEA. This CDR3 has 15 residues. The CDR3 here is CSVDTGDSGANVLTF. The DNA of the CDR3 is TGCAGCGTTGACACAGGGGATTCTGGGGCCAACGTCCTGACTTTC.

Only a few counts were recorded for this clone. V is TRBV30 and J is TRBJ2-7, with D tentatively TRBD1 or TRBD2 (5 bases each). Trimming took 0 bases from V and 9 from J, leaving 12 bases between them. There are 12 residues in the CDR3. Germline V gene data show CDR1 as GTSNPN and CDR2 as SVGIG (reference sequence). The CDR3 nucleotides are TGTGCCTGGAGTGTACGAGGGGAATCGCAGTACTTC. It yields the protein CAWSVRGESQYF.

The chain combines TRBV19 with TRBJ1-5, with 7 nucleotides matching TRBD1. Per the germline V gene, CDR1 is LNHDA and CDR2 is SQIVND (reference sequence). CDR3 length: 12 residues. V lost 9 bases, J lost 7 bases, and 6 bases stayed unmatched. In DNA, the CDR3 is TGTGCCAGCCGCGTGGGACAGCAGCCCCAGCATTTT. Protein product: CASRVGQQPQHF.

This chain uses TRBV12-5 with TRBJ2-7, with D perhaps matching TRBD1 (5 bases). V shed 5 bases and J shed 3 bases, with 14 bases lying between them. Germline V gene data show CDR1 as LGHNT and CDR2 as FRNRAP. The CDR3 contains 14 residues. This CDR3 is CASGPEADNYEQYF. CDR3 coding DNA: TGTGCTAGTGGTCCCGAGGCGGACAACTACGAGCAGTACTTC.

This clone was detected a few times. This sequence joins TRBV4-1 and TRBJ1-1, with D unresolved. There are 13 residues in the CDR3. V was shortened by 0 bases and J by 6 bases, with 8 bases between the two germline ends. Germline V gene lookup returns CDR1 MGHRA and CDR2 YSYEKL. The CDR3 DNA reads as TGCGCCAGCAGCCAAGACTGGGGATCTGAAGCTTTCTTT. Translated: CASSQDWGSEAFF.

V is TRBV7-2 and J is TRBJ1-2; D remains unclear. CDR1 and CDR2 (germline): SGHTA, FQGNSA. This CDR3 is built from 14 residues. V lost 1 base, J lost 2 bases, and 8 bases lay in between. Written as DNA, the CDR3 is TGTGCCAGCAGCTTAGGGACGCAGAACTATGGCTACACCTTC. Translated, it gives CASSLGTQNYGYTF.

This clone showed up just a few times. The rearrangement links TRBV29-1 to TRBJ1-4; 9 bases match TRBD1. Losses at the gene ends were 6 bases for V and 8 bases for J; bases not matched to a gene: 10. In germline, CDR1 is SQVTM, CDR2 ANQGSEA. The CDR3 has 14 residues. CDR3 protein: CSVPSGTGREKLFF. CDR3 DNA sequence: TGCAGCGTCCCCTCCGGGACAGGGCGGGAAAAACTGTTTTTT.

V gene TRBV6-1 combines with J gene TRBJ2-1, with unresolved D. CDR1 and CDR2 from the germline V gene are MNHNS and SASEGT. V gave up 5 bases and J gave up 1 base, with 9 bases separating them. There are 14 residues in the CDR3. The CDR3 reads CASSSSPSYNEQFF. The CDR3 nucleotides read TGTGCCAGCAGTAGCAGTCCATCCTACAATGAGCAGTTCTTC.

The chain recombines TRBV7-9 with TRBJ1-2; D unclear. Trimming removed 0 bases from V and 7 bases from J, with 18 bases in between. The CDR3 is 16 residues long. CDR1 and CDR2 (germline): SEHNR, FQNEAQ (reference sequence). For the CDR3, the DNA is TGTGCCAGCAGCTTAGCGTCGGAAGAGACGCGCTGTGGCTACACCTTC. The encoded protein is CASSLASEETRCGYTF.

This chain uses TRBV4-3 with TRBJ2-3; D is unresolved. The germline gives CDR1 LGHNA, CDR2 YSLEER. The CDR3 is 13 amino acids. Trimming took off 4 bases at V and 3 bases at J, with 8 bases between the two ends. The CDR3 DNA reads as TGCGCCAGCAGCCCCTCCCAGACAGATACGCAGTATTTT. This translates into CASSPSQTDTQYF.

This clone was seen more than once but under ten times. The chain uses TRBV4-3 and TRBJ2-7, with no clear D. The CDR3 length is 14 residues. The germline CDR1 and CDR2 sequences are LGHNA and YSLEER. Trimming left V 0 bases short and J 3 bases short, with 9 bases between. CDR3 coding DNA: TGCGCCAGCAGCCAAGAAAACTCAATCTACGAGCAGTACTTC. This encodes CASSQENSIYEQYF.

This chain joins TRBV10-3 and TRBJ2-2; D may be TRBD1 (6 bases). CDR3 length equals 18 residues. Germline V gives CDR1 ENHRY, CDR2 SYGVKD. V lost 6 bases, J lost 2 bases, and 22 bases lay in between. The CDR3 nucleotides read TGTGCCATCAGGAGCAGACGTAACGGGACACCAAACACCGGGGAGCTGTTTTTT. Protein sequence: CAIRSRRNGTPNTGELFF.

Written as DNA, the CDR3 is TGTGCCAGCGAGGGGACAGGGGTTGGAGAGACCCAGTACTTC. Its translation: CASEGTGVGETQYF. The chain uses TRBV7-8 and TRBJ2-5; TRBD1 aligns across 10 bases. Trimming took 8 bases from V and 4 from J; bases not matched to a gene: 7. In germline, CDR1 is SGHVS, CDR2 FQNEAQ. CDR3 length: 14 residues.

This clone showed up just a few times. J is TRBJ2-5 and V is TRBV4-2; 7 bases align to TRBD2. V lost 0 bases and J lost 5; bases outside the gene matches: 3. This CDR3 is 14 amino acids long. Germline CDR1 and CDR2: LGHNA and YNFKEQ. The CDR3 region has the DNA TGTGCCAGCAGCCAAGATACCGGGGGGGAGACCCAGTACTTC. Translated: CASSQDTGGETQYF.

This clone was found a few times. The genes are TRBV28 and TRBJ2-7, with TRBD2 matching 7 bases. Trimming took 5 bases from V and 2 from J; bases not matched to a gene: 3. The length of the CDR3 is 13 residues. In germline, CDR1 is MDHEN, CDR2 SYDVKM. The CDR3 sequence: CASSARGAYEQYF. CDR3 sequence (DNA): TGTGCCAGCAGTGCCCGGGGGGCCTACGAGCAGTACTTC.